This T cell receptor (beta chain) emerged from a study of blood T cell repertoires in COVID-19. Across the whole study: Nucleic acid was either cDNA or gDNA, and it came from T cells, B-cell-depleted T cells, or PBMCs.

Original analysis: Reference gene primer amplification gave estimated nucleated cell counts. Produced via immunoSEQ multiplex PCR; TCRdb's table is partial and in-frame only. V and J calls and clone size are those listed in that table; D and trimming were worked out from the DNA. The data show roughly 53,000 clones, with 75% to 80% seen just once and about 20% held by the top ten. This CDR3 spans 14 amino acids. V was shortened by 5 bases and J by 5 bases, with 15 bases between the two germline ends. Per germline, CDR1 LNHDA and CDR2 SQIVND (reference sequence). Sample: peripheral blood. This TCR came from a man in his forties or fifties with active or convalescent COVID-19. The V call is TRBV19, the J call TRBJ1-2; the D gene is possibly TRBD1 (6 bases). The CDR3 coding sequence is TGTGCCAGTAGTGGGCTAGACAGGAGTTATGGCTACACCTTC. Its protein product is CASSGLDRSYGYTF. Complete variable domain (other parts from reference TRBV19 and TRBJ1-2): DGGITQSPKYLFRKEGQNVTLSCEQNLNHDAMYWYRQDPGQGLRLIYYSQIVNDFQKGDIAEGYSVSREKKESFPLTVTSAQKNPTAFYLCASSGLDRSYGYTFGSGTRLTVV.